These 3 T cell receptor beta chains came from one sample sequenced in a study of blood T cells in healthy people across ages. Next came a second PCR, run for about 7 to 12 cycles, which used a sample-barcoded 5' primer along with a J-beta primer mix. TCRdb re-analysed the 5' RACE reads in MiXCR, keeping a single row per CDR3 protein. The data contain more than 800,000 distinct CDR3 sequences, less than 50% of them seen just once; the ten biggest clones take up approximately 17%. Sequenced material: blood. The receptors here all came from a woman aged 55-70 years in good health.

V and J are TRBV20-1 and TRBJ2-7, with TRBD1 matching over 7 bases. V shed 3 bases, J shed 4 bases, and the junction held 9 bases outside the gene matches. The CDR3 length is 14 residues. Germline V lookup: CDR1 DFQATT, CDR2 SNEGSKA (reference sequence). This CDR3 is CSARGDSFFYEQYF. The CDR3 nucleotides read TGCAGTGCTAGGGGGGACAGTTTTTTTTACGAGCAGTACTTC.

The chain joins TRBV29-1 to TRBJ2-1; 11 nucleotides align to TRBD2. Germline CDR1 is SQVTM and CDR2 is ANQGSEA. The V segment lost 8 bases and the J segment 6 bases; nucleotides outside the gene matches: 15. The CDR3 runs 16 residues. The CDR3 nucleotides are TGCAGCCCAAACCCCCGGACTAGCGGGCCTACCAATGAGCAGTTCTTC. It encodes CSPNPRTSGPTNEQFF.

V and J are TRBV12-3 or TRBV12-4 and TRBJ2-7; 7 bases fit TRBD2. The CDR3 has 16 residues. Trimming cost V 4 bases and J 0 bases; bases outside gene matches: 9. Written as DNA, the CDR3 is TGTGCCAGCAGTTGGAGAGCGGGGACTGGCTCCTACGAGCAGTACTTC. It encodes CASSWRAGTGSYEQYF.